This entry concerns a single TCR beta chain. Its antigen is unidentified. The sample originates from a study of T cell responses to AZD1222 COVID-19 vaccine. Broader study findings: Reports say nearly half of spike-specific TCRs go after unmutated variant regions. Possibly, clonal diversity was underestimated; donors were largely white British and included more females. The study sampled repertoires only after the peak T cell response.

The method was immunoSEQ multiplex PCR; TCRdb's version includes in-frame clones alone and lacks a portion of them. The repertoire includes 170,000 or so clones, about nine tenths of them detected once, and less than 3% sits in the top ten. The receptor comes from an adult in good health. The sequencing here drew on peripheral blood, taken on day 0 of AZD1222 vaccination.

The CDR3 DNA reads as TGTGCCAGCAGCCGCCAGCGGGGCGACACAGATACGCAGTATTTT. This codes for CASSRQRGDTDTQYF. V usage is TRBV7-2 and J usage is TRBJ2-3; 7 nucleotides agree with TRBD2. Germline-derived CDR1 and CDR2 are SGHTA and FQGNSA. CDR3 size: 15 residues. The ends lost 5 bases at V and 2 bases at J; junction bases unmatched: 7. Full variable domain (missing parts from reference TRBV7-2 and TRBJ2-3): GAGVSQSPSNKVTEKGKDVELRCDPISGHTALYWYRQSLGQGLEFLIYFQGNSAPDKSGLPSDRFSAERTGGSVSTLTIQRTQQEDSAVYLCASSRQRGDTDTQYFGPGTRLTVL.